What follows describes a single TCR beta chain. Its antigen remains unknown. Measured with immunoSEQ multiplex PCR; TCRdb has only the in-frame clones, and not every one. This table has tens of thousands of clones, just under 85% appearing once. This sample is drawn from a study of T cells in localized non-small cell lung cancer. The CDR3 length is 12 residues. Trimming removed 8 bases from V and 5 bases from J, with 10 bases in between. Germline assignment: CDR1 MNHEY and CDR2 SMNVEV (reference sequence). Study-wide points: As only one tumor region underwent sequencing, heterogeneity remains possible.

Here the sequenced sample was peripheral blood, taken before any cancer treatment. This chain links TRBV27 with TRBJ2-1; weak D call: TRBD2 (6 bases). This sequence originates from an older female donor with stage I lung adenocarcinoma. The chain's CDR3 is CASSRGNNEQFF. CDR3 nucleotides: TGTGCCAGCTCGCGGGGAAACAATGAGCAGTTCTTC.